The clone carrying this T cell receptor (beta chain) has more than one count but fewer than ten. Its specificity is unknown. The data originate from a study of T cell repertoires in cytomegalovirus infection. Study information: Matching HLA type, along with CMV infection, was indicated by public TCR beta signatures. Overall study results and limits: Clonotypes of TCR beta that were HLA-C-restricted and CMV-specific dominated the ex vivo response. Frequencies of public TCR beta families were cumulated, and this identified carriers of CMV plus the relevant HLA.

Germline V gene data show CDR1 as MDHEN and CDR2 as SYDVKM. V lost 3 bases to trimming and J lost 1 base, with 9 bases between them. The CDR3 loop spans 14 amino acids. TCRdb re-called the reads through MiXCR, storing one row per CDR3 protein. This table holds 65,000 to 90,000 distinct CDR3 sequences, 3.5% to 4.5% found once. The sample comprised PBMCs. The V gene is TRBV28, the J gene TRBJ2-5; D gene unclear. This receptor was obtained from a human donor in good health (CMV status not recorded). Some clones in this sample may be carry-over from other donors' samples. The CDR3 coding sequence is TGTGCCAGCAGTTTTGACACCGCCCAAGAGACCCAGTACTTC. It is translated as CASSFDTAQETQYF.